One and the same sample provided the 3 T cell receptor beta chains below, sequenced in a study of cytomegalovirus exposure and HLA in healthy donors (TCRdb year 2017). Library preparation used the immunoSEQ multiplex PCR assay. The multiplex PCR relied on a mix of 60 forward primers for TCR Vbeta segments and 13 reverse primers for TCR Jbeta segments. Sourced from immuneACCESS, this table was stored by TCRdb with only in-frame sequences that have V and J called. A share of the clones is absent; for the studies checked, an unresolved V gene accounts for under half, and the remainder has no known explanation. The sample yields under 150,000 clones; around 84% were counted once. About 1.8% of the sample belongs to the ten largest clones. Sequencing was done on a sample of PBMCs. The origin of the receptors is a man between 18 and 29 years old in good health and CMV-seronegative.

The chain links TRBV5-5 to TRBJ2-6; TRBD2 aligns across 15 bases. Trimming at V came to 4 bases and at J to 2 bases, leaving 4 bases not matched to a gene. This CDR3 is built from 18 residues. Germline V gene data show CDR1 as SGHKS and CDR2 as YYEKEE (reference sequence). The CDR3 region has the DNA TGTGCCAGCAGCCCCGGACTAGCGGGGGGGACTGGGGCCAACGTCCTGACTTTC. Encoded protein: CASSPGLAGGTGANVLTF.

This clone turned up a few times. The DNA for the CDR3 is TGTGCCAGCAGTCATGGGCGTTGGGATACGCAGTATTTT. It codes for CASSHGRWDTQYF. The chain carries TRBV6-5 and TRBJ2-3; D is unresolved. The CDR3 is 13 amino acids. The V gene's germline CDR1 is MNHEY and CDR2 SVGAGI. V dropped 5 bases and J dropped 6 bases, with 12 bases sitting between them.

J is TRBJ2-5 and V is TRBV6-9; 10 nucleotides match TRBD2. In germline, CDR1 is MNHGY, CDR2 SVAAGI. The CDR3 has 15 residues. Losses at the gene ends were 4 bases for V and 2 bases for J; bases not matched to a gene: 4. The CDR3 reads CASSFPAGGQETQYF. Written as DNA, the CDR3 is TGTGCCAGCAGTTTCCCAGCGGGGGGGCAAGAGACCCAGTACTTC.